This T cell receptor beta chain was identified in a study of blood T cells in healthy people across ages. A J-beta primer mix and a sample-barcoded 5' primer were used in a second PCR of about 7 to 12 cycles. TCRdb ran MiXCR on the 5' RACE reads and lists one entry per CDR3 protein. The table includes 800,000 to 950,000 distinct CDR3 sequences, 25% to 35% detected once. Healthy Caucasian individuals from Russia aged roughly 6 to 90 served as donors. CDR1 is SGHTA and CDR2 is FQGNSA in the germline V gene. There are 16 residues in the CDR3. The V end lost 0 bases, the J end lost 2 bases, and 12 bases lay between the germline ends. These data were also filed under a second study, of T cells of mothers and their children.

This TCR came from a woman aged 40 to 49 in good health. Sequencing input: blood. J is TRBJ2-3 and V is TRBV7-2; unclear D gene. CDR3 bases: TGTGCCAGCAGCTTAGCAGCACGGACCAACACAGATACGCAGTATTTT. Its protein product is CASSLAARTNTDTQYF. The full variable domain, completed using reference TRBV7-2 and TRBJ2-3, is GAGVSQSPSNKVTEKGKDVELRCDPISGHTALYWYRQSLGQGLEFLIYFQGNSAPDKSGLPSDRFSAERTGGSVSTLTIQRTQQEDSAVYLCASSLAARTNTDTQYFGPGTRLTVL.